This T cell receptor (beta chain) appears in the sequencing data of a study of shared clonotypes between healthy human individuals. Regarding the study as a whole: Estimated richness values were generally larger in naive subsets than in memory subsets. Sorted-subset sequencing, rarefaction showed, was incomplete despite large depth.

This clone was counted many times. The antigen remains unidentified. The protocol was immunoSEQ multiplex PCR, while the TCRdb copy is restricted to in-frame clones and leaves out a portion. The sample includes 950,000 to 1,100,000 clones, roughly 75% of them seen just once. The sample comprised memory CD4+ T cells sorted from blood. Subset denoted: CD45RA-negative fraction. The source of this sequence is a man between 18 and 35 years old in good health.

The CDR3: CASSPFGLTSSYNEQFF. The CDR3 coding sequence is TGTGCCAGCTCACCATTTGGGCTTACCAGCTCCTACAATGAGCAGTTCTTC. V gene TRBV18 combines with J gene TRBJ2-1; D remains unclear. Between the trimmed V and J ends, which lost 2 bases and 0 bases, there was a span of 14 bases. The CDR3 is 17 amino acids. Per germline, CDR1 KGHSH and CDR2 LQKENI.